These 15 T cell receptor beta chains came from one sample sequenced in a study of CD8 T cells in ankylosing spondylitis. Findings and caveats of the study: One TCR beta motif, made up of 7 or 8 highly homologous variants, appeared characteristic of ankylosing spondylitis blood.

These receptors have no identified antigens. From the 5' RACE reads, TCRdb called clonotypes with MiXCR, one entry per CDR3 protein. The sample has around 490,000 distinct CDR3 sequences; less than 6% are singletons. The sample taken for sequencing was blood, either unsorted or a sorted T cell fraction (not recorded which). The source is a male donor with ankylosing spondylitis.

This clonotype was counted at least ten times. The genes are TRBV27 and TRBJ2-7, with D unresolved. The CDR3 is made up of 14 amino acids. V dropped 3 bases and J dropped 6 bases, with 15 bases sitting between them. Germline CDR1 is MNHEY and CDR2 is SMNVEV (reference sequence). This CDR3 is CASSFPSPYSEQYF. CDR3 DNA sequence: TGTGCCAGCAGTTTTCCATCCCCTTACTCCGAGCAGTACTTC.

In this sample, this clonotype turned up many times. This chain joins TRBV29-1 and TRBJ2-3, with TRBD2 as a possible D gene (5 bases). Germline assignment: CDR1 SQVTM and CDR2 ANQGSEA. Between the trimmed V and J ends, which lost 8 bases and 2 bases, there was a span of 17 bases. The CDR3 has 14 amino acids. The chain's CDR3 is CSIRRGPTTDTQYF. CDR3 DNA sequence: TGCAGCATCCGCCGGGGTCCAACCACAGATACGCAGTATTTT.

The chain recombines TRBV20-1 with TRBJ2-3; D may be TRBD1 (5 bases). The CDR3 spans 16 residues. Per germline, CDR1 DFQATT and CDR2 SNEGSKA (reference sequence). Trimming cost V 1 base and J 0 bases, with 14 bases left between them. CDR3 nucleotides: TGCAGTGCTAGAGGCTCGGACACCCTTAGCACAGATACGCAGTATTTT. Its protein is CSARGSDTLSTDTQYF.

In the case of this clonotype: It may be a read error: a sequence one base away is much more abundant. As the CDR3 is not closed by the conserved phenylalanine or tryptophan, this likely results from a read error. This chain links TRBV29-1 with TRBJ2-5; 9 bases fit TRBD1. CDR1 is SQVTM, CDR2 ANQGSEA, per germline. The J segment lost 2 bases and the V segment lost 7 bases, leaving 8 bases of the junction unmatched. The CDR3 covers 14 residues. CDR3 sequence: CSATSTGGQETQYY. CDR3 in DNA: TGCAGCGCTACCTCGACAGGGGGACAAGAGACCCAGTACTAC.

This clonotype has at least ten counts. This chain connects TRBV7-9 to TRBJ1-2; no clear D. The germline CDR1 and CDR2 sequences are SEHNR and FQNEAQ (reference sequence). The CDR3 is 15 residues long. The germline V and J ends were trimmed by 1 base and 2 bases, with 11 bases remaining between them. This chain's CDR3 is CASSLGARGNYGYTF. The CDR3 DNA is TGTGCCAGCAGCTTAGGGGCCAGAGGAAACTATGGCTACACCTTC.

This clonotype was recorded at least ten times. The DNA of the CDR3 is TGTGCCAGCAGCCCTCGACAGGGGACGGGGCATCAGCCCCAGCATTTT. Encoded protein: CASSPRQGTGHQPQHF. The chain uses TRBV6-1 and TRBJ1-5; 8 bases map to TRBD1. After removal of 6 bases from V and 5 bases from J, the junction contained 12 bases not matched to a gene. This CDR3 is 16 amino acids long. Per the germline V gene, CDR1 is MNHNS and CDR2 is SASEGT.

This clonotype appeared many times. J is TRBJ1-3 and V is TRBV20-1; 7 bases fit TRBD1. Looked up from germline, CDR1 is DFQATT and CDR2 is SNEGSKA (reference sequence). The CDR3 extends over 14 amino acids. Trimming at V came to 6 bases and at J to 0 bases, leaving 5 bases not matched to a gene. The CDR3 DNA is TGCAGTGCATCGGGACAGTCCTCTGGAAACACCATATATTTT. It is translated as CSASGQSSGNTIYF.

This clonotype was recorded many times. The chain carries TRBV28 and TRBJ1-5, with 8 bases identical to TRBD1. The ends lost 0 bases at V and 0 bases at J; junction bases unmatched: 4. The germline V gene has CDR1 MDHEN and CDR2 SYDVKM. The CDR3 contains 17 residues. CDR3 region: CASSLWTGATSNQPQHF. Here the CDR3 DNA reads TGTGCCAGCAGTTTATGGACAGGGGCGACTAGCAATCAGCCCCAGCATTTT.

This clonotype showed up many times. The chain combines TRBV20-1 with TRBJ1-4; 8 bases map to TRBD1. This CDR3 region has 14 residues. Germline CDR1 is DFQATT and CDR2 is SNEGSKA (reference sequence). V lost 6 bases and J lost 13; bases outside the gene matches: 16. In nucleotides, the CDR3 is TGCAGTGCGTACAAAATAGGGACAGGCGGAGTACTGTTTTTT. Translating gives CSAYKIGTGGVLFF.

The chain carries TRBV4-1 and TRBJ1-5; a weak D match, TRBD1 (6 bases). Looked up from germline, CDR1 is MGHRA and CDR2 is YSYEKL. Trimming shortened V by 3 bases and J by 7 bases, and 16 bases separated the two germline ends. The CDR3 loop spans 15 amino acids. DNA of the CDR3: TGCGCCAGCAGCCAGGCATTAACAGGGTACCAGCCCCAGCATTTT. Protein product: CASSQALTGYQPQHF.

Many counts were recorded for this clonotype. The junction shows a germline mismatch at one end, possibly a read error. This chain uses TRBV28 with TRBJ2-7; D unresolved. Germline lookup yields CDR1 MDHEN and CDR2 SYDVKM. The CDR3 spans 13 residues. The CDR3 region has the DNA TGTGCCAGCAGCTACGACGCCTCCAACGAGCAGTACTTC. It specifies CASSYDASNEQYF.

This clonotype was picked up a small number of times. V usage is TRBV5-5 and J usage is TRBJ2-6, with D possibly called TRBD1 or TRBD2 (6 bases each). V gave up 4 bases and J gave up 0 bases, with 11 bases separating them. The CDR3 sequence is 16 residues long. Germline CDR1 SGHKS, CDR2 YYEKEE (reference sequence). The CDR3 protein is CASSGGTFSGANVLTF. CDR3 sequence (DNA): TGTGCCAGCAGCGGCGGGACATTCTCTGGGGCCAACGTCCTGACTTTC.

The gene calls are TRBV7-2 and TRBJ1-6, with no clear D. This CDR3 comprises 15 residues. Trimming took off 4 bases at V and 5 bases at J, with 12 bases between the two ends. Per germline, CDR1 SGHTA and CDR2 FQGNSA. The CDR3 DNA is TGTGCCAGCAGCTCCTGGGGAATGGATAATTCACCCCTCCACTTT. Protein sequence: CASSSWGMDNSPLHF.

This clonotype was detected many times. This chain uses TRBV20-1 with TRBJ1-1; D remains unclear. This CDR3 spans 12 amino acids. Germline CDR1 and CDR2: DFQATT and SNEGSKA (reference sequence). The V gene lost 0 bases and the J gene lost 3 bases, with 5 bases spanning the gap. CDR3 residues: CSARDAYTEAFF. The CDR3, as DNA: TGCAGTGCTAGAGACGCCTACACTGAAGCTTTCTTT.

The sample holds many counts of this clonotype. The chain employs TRBV21-1 and TRBJ1-5. TRBV21-1 is a pseudogene. This CDR3 has 12 amino acids. CDR3 amino acids: CARGRRNQPQHF. CDR3 nucleotides: TGTGCCAGAGGACGGCGCAATCAGCCCCAGCATTTT.